The 22 T cell receptor beta chains reported below all come from one sample, sequenced in a study of beta chain features in type 1 diabetes. Of the isolated RNA, all was reverse transcribed, and so the sequenced material was expressed TCRB transcripts. Assay used: immunoSEQ multiplex PCR; TCRdb lists only in-frame clones, some missing. This table holds some 330,000 clones, about 12% found once. Study observations and caveats: Among all four CD4+ subsets, Type 1 diabetes patients had TCRB CDR3s that were moderately but significantly shorter.

For these TCRs, the target antigens are not known. The sequencing input was naive CD4+ T cells from blood. The receptors derive from a woman younger than 30 with type 1 diabetes.

This clone was picked up a small number of times. This chain connects TRBV6-1 to TRBJ2-7; no firm D call. Germline assignment: CDR1 MNHNS and CDR2 SASEGT. CDR3 length: 12 amino acids. The ends were cut back, 4 bases at V and 0 bases at J, with 4 bases in the middle. In nucleotides, the CDR3 is TGTGCCAGCAGTGTTTACTCCTACGAGCAGTACTTC. This codes for CASSVYSYEQYF.

The chain joins TRBV12-5 to TRBJ2-4; 7 positions match TRBD2. The CDR3 extends over 16 amino acids. Germline assignment: CDR1 LGHNT and CDR2 FRNRAP. The trim removed 6 bases at V and 0 bases at J, leaving 8 bases unmatched. The CDR3 sequence: CASGGSGSLAKNIQYF. CDR3 sequence (DNA): TGTGCTAGTGGGGGTAGCGGGTCTCTAGCCAAAAACATTCAGTACTTC.

This clone appeared a few times. The chain has TRBV30 and TRBJ2-3, with D perhaps matching TRBD2 (7 bases). Germline V CDR1 and CDR2: GTSNPN, SVGIG (reference sequence). There are 13 residues in the CDR3. The ends were cut back, 0 bases at V and 6 bases at J, with 10 bases in the middle. The CDR3 DNA reads as TGTGCCTGGAGTGTAGGGGGGGCCGATACGCAGTATTTT. Encoded protein: CAWSVGGADTQYF.

This clone has just a few counts. The chain links TRBV14 to TRBJ2-4; maybe TRBD1 (8 bases). The ends were cut back, 5 bases at V and 3 bases at J, with 20 bases in the middle. This CDR3 region has 17 residues. Germline V gene sequence: CDR1 SGHDN, CDR2 FVKESK. The DNA for the CDR3 is TGTGCCAGCAGCGGAGGCTGGACAGGGAGGGGCAAAAACATTCAGTACTTC. Encoded protein: CASSGGWTGRGKNIQYF.

Notes on this clone: Germline is not matched at one junction end, which may reflect a read error. This rearrangement joins TRBV28 to TRBJ2-7; D unclear. Germline CDR1 MDHEN, CDR2 SYDVKM. The length of the CDR3 is 12 residues. The CDR3, as DNA: TGTGCCAGCCTTTCGAATACAGACGGTGTGAACTTC. Amino acid sequence: CASLSNTDGVNF. The variable domain in full, completed from reference TRBV28 and TRBJ2-7, reads DVKVTQSSRYLVKRTGEKVFLECVQDMDHENMFWYRQDPGLGLRLIYFSYDVKMKEKGDIPEGYSVSREKKERFSLILESASTNQTSMYLCASLSNTDGVNFGPGTRLTVT.

This clone appeared a few times. CDR3 bases: TGTGCCAGCAGCTTAGATTCTGGGGAGCTGTTTTTT. This sequence encodes CASSLDSGELFF. The chain carries TRBV7-6 and TRBJ2-2; the D is unclear. V lost 1 base, J lost 8 bases, and 5 bases lay in between. Germline assignment: CDR1 SGHVS and CDR2 FNYEAQ. The CDR3 consists of 12 residues.

A few counts support this clone. V is TRBV7-2 and J is TRBJ1-2, with a possible D match to TRBD1 (5 bases). The germline V and J ends were trimmed by 3 bases and 0 bases, with 11 bases remaining between them. CDR1 SGHTA and CDR2 FQGNSA come from the germline V gene. This CDR3 is 15 amino acids long. CDR3 amino acids: CASSFQGNPNYGYTF. The CDR3 DNA reads TGTGCCAGCAGCTTCCAGGGCAACCCTAACTATGGCTACACCTTC.

This sequence joins TRBV6-5 and TRBJ2-3; D is perhaps TRBD2 (5 bases). From germline, CDR1 is MNHEY and CDR2 SVGAGI. The CDR3 totals 14 residues. V lost 0 bases to trimming and J lost 4 bases, with 8 bases between them. The CDR3 here is CASSYSSAADTQYF. The CDR3 coding sequence is TGTGCCAGCAGTTACTCTAGCGCAGCAGATACGCAGTATTTT.

This CDR3 reads CASSPPVSSRGEAFF. DNA of the CDR3: TGTGCCAGCTCACCACCGGTCAGCTCCCGGGGTGAAGCTTTCTTT. The chain employs TRBV18 and TRBJ1-1, with no clear D. Germline V CDR1 and CDR2: KGHSH, LQKENI. V was clipped by 0 bases and J by 7 bases, with 15 bases between them. The CDR3 spans 15 residues.

This clone has more than one count but fewer than ten. The CDR3 bases are TGTGCCAGCAGCTTAGACTCCGGGACTAGGAGAGGTGTGTACTTC. Its translation is CASSLDSGTRRGVYF. The V and J genes are TRBV7-2 and TRBJ2-7, with 8 bases that match TRBD2. V was pared by 1 base and J by 12 bases, with 14 bases of the junction left unmatched. CDR1 and CDR2 from the germline V gene are SGHTA and FQGNSA. This CDR3 has 15 residues.

The CDR3 DNA follows: TGTGCCAGCAGTCGATCCGGGACAGGGACATACAATGAGCAGTTCTTC. This sequence encodes CASSRSGTGTYNEQFF. The chain has TRBV7-2 and TRBJ2-1; 9 positions match TRBD1. Germline lookup yields CDR1 SGHTA and CDR2 FQGNSA. The CDR3 sequence is 16 residues long. After removal of 6 bases from V and 4 bases from J, the junction contained 10 bases not matched to a gene.

About this clone: Other DNA sequences in the same sample also yield this CDR3. The V and J genes are TRBV18 and TRBJ1-4, with 8 bases that match TRBD1. This CDR3 is 14 amino acids long. CDR1 and CDR2 from the germline V gene are KGHSH and LQKENI. The V segment lost 3 bases and the J segment 5 bases; nucleotides outside the gene matches: 2. CDR3 residues: CASSPGQANEKLFF. DNA of the CDR3: TGTGCCAGCTCACCGGGACAGGCGAATGAAAAACTGTTTTTT.

The J gene is TRBJ2-1, the V gene TRBV6-6; tentative D call: TRBD1 (5 bases). The CDR3 contains 15 residues. Trimming stripped 5 bases from V and 6 bases from J, with 17 bases between. Germline CDR1 and CDR2: MNHNY and SVGAGI (reference sequence). CDR3 loop: CASSIKGIGFNEQFF. In DNA form, the CDR3 reads TGTGCCAGCAGTATCAAGGGGATCGGGTTCAATGAGCAGTTCTTC.

This clone was recorded a few times. The chain has TRBV10-2 and TRBJ2-5; D gene unclear. CDR3 length: 15 amino acids. The V end was cut by 3 bases, the J end by 5 bases, with 16 bases between. Per the germline V gene, CDR1 is WSHSY and CDR2 is SAAADI. The CDR3 DNA is TGCGCCAGCAGTGACCTAATGCGCCGTATTGAGACCCAGTACTTC. The encoded protein is CASSDLMRRIETQYF.

This sequence joins TRBV29-1 and TRBJ1-2; possibly TRBD1 for D (5 bases). The CDR3 consists of 13 residues. The germline V gene has CDR1 SQVTM and CDR2 ANQGSEA. Trimming took 4 bases from V and 0 from J, leaving 9 bases between them. CDR3 sequence (DNA): TGCAGCGTTGGGGGCCCAGCTAACTATGGCTACACCTTC. Its translation: CSVGGPANYGYTF.

This clone was detected only a few times. The gene calls are TRBV7-6 and TRBJ2-5, with 9 nucleotides matching TRBD2. CDR1 is SGHVS and CDR2 is FNYEAQ in the germline V gene. The CDR3 runs 14 residues. Losses at the gene ends were 4 bases for V and 4 bases for J; bases not matched to a gene: 4. CDR3 loop: CASSSQLAGETQYF. As DNA, the CDR3 is TGTGCCAGCAGCTCGCAACTAGCGGGAGAGACCCAGTACTTC.

This clone has only one observation. The chain uses TRBV10-3 and TRBJ1-1; D is perhaps TRBD1 (6 bases). The CDR3 has 13 residues. Deletions cut 10 bases from V and 4 bases from J, with 16 bases between. Germline CDR1 and CDR2: ENHRY and SYGVKD. CDR3 DNA: TGTGCCAGCACGGGGGGGGCGACCACTGAAGCTTTCTTT. Amino acids: CASTGGATTEAFF.

This clone occurred a few times. The chain links TRBV9 to TRBJ2-3; 12 bases line up with TRBD2. The germline CDR1 and CDR2 sequences are SGDLS and YYNGEE. The CDR3 extends over 19 amino acids. Trimming removed 0 bases from V and 0 bases from J; junction bases left unmatched: 8. Here the CDR3 DNA reads TGTGCCAGCAGCGTAGTAGGACTAGCGGGACGATCTAGCACAGATACGCAGTATTTT. This gives the protein CASSVVGLAGRSSTDTQYF.

This clone has just a few counts. The V gene is TRBV30, the J gene TRBJ2-1, with D perhaps TRBD2 (7 bases). The CDR3 has 13 amino acids. Trimming removed 0 bases at V and 6 bases at J, with 9 bases between. Looked up from germline, CDR1 is GTSNPN and CDR2 is SVGIG (reference sequence). The CDR3 bases are TGTGCCTGGAGTGTTCGGGGGGCCAATGAGCAGTTCTTC. Translating gives CAWSVRGANEQFF.

This rearrangement joins TRBV6-5 to TRBJ1-2, with TRBD1 identical over 8 bases. This CDR3 is 15 amino acids long. The V and J ends lost 4 bases and 4 bases, in that order; junction bases with no gene match: 8. Germline lookup yields CDR1 MNHEY and CDR2 SVGAGI. Here the CDR3 reads CASSSRGQGSYGYTF. DNA for the CDR3: TGTGCCAGCAGTTCTCGCGGACAGGGTAGCTATGGCTACACCTTC.

This clone was observed a few times. The chain couples TRBV28 to TRBJ2-7; TRBD2 matches 8 bases. This CDR3 has 17 residues. J was trimmed by 5 bases and V by 4 bases; bases with no gene match: 16. Per germline, CDR1 MDHEN and CDR2 SYDVKM. CDR3 loop: CASSSSLGAGVTHEQYF. The CDR3 nucleotides read TGTGCCAGCAGTTCCTCCTTGGGAGCGGGAGTCACCCACGAGCAGTACTTC.

The V gene is TRBV4-3, the J gene TRBJ1-5; D not certain. Germline loops: CDR1 LGHNA, CDR2 YSLEER. This CDR3 spans 14 amino acids. V lost 4 bases to trimming and J lost 7 bases, with 14 bases between them. CDR3 nucleotides: TGCGCCAGCAGCCCTCTCGGGGTGGGCCAGCCCCAGCATTTT. This gives the protein CASSPLGVGQPQHF.